One sample yielded the 5 T cell receptor beta chains listed below, sequenced in a study of CD8 T cells in ankylosing spondylitis. TCRdb fed the 5' RACE reads into MiXCR, producing one record per CDR3 protein. The repertoire holds some 30,000 distinct CDR3 sequences, with 5.5% to 8% as singletons. The sample taken for sequencing was blood, either unsorted or a sorted T cell fraction (not recorded which). These receptors were obtained from a male donor with ankylosing spondylitis or in good health (not recorded which).

At least ten counts were recorded for this clonotype. The V call is TRBV20-1, the J call TRBJ2-5, with D possibly matching TRBD1 (6 bases). This CDR3 is 15 amino acids long. Germline loops: CDR1 DFQATT, CDR2 SNEGSKA (reference sequence). The ends were cut back, 6 bases at V and 5 bases at J, with 22 bases in the middle. DNA of the CDR3: TGCAGTGCCGGCGCTGGGGGCAGTCTCGCTGAGACCCAGTACTTC. Translated, it gives CSAGAGGSLAETQYF.

This clonotype was seen many times. The chain is built from TRBV29-1 and TRBJ2-7; D possibly uses TRBD1 or TRBD2 (5 bases each). The CDR3 totals 15 residues. V lost 4 bases and J lost 1, with 17 bases in between. Germline lookup yields CDR1 SQVTM and CDR2 ANQGSEA. This CDR3 reads CSVVVQGRRSYEQYF. The CDR3 region has the DNA TGCAGCGTTGTTGTTCAGGGACGGCGGTCCTACGAGCAGTACTTC.

This clonotype was counted ten times or more. The V call is TRBV21-1, the J call TRBJ1-1; TRBD1, as called in the table, went unchecked against the DNA. TRBV21-1 constitutes a pseudogene. CDR3 length equals 18 residues. CDR3 bases: TGTGCCAGCAGCAAAGGGAGGACAGGGGATAATCTGAACACTGAAGCTTTCTTT. Protein: CASSKGRTGDNLNTEAFF.

This clonotype was seen at least ten times. The gene calls are TRBV5-8 and TRBJ1-5; TRBD1 agrees at 7 bases. Trimming took 1 base from V and 8 from J; bases not matched to a gene: 18. Germline CDR1 reads SGHTS; CDR2 reads YDEGEE. The CDR3 loop spans 18 amino acids. CDR3: CASSLSPLGDRAMEPQHF. DNA for the CDR3: TGTGCCAGCAGCTTGTCCCCCCTAGGTGACAGGGCCATGGAGCCCCAGCATTTT.

The J gene is TRBJ2-5, the V gene TRBV12-5; D is uncertain. CDR3 length equals 16 residues. Germline values: CDR1 LGHNT, CDR2 FRNRAP. Trimming removed 5 bases from V and 4 bases from J, with 20 bases in between. CDR3 in DNA: TGTGCTAGTGGTCTAACACACTCGAGAGGCGGAGAGACCCAGTACTTC. It translates to CASGLTHSRGGETQYF.